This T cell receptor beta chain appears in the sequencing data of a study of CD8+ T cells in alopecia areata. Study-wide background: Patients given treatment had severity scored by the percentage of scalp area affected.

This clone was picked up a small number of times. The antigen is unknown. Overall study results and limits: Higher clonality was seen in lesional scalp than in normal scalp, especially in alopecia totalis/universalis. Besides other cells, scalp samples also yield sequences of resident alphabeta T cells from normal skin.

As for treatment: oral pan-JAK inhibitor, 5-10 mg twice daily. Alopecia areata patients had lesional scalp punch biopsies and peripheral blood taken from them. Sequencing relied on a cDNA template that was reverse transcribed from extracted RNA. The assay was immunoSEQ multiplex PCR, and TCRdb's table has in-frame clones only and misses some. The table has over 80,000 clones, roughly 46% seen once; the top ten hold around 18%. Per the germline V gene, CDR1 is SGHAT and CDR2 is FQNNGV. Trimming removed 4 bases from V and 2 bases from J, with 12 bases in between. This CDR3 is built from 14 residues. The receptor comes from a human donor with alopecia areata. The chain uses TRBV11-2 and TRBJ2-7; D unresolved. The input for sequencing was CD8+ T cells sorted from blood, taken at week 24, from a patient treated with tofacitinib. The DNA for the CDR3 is TGTGCCAGCAGCTACGGCGCAGAGGCCTACGAGCAGTACTTC. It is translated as CASSYGAEAYEQYF. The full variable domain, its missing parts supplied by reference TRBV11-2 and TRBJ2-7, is EAGVAQSPRYKIIEKRQSVAFWCNPISGHATLYWYQQILGQGPKLLIQFQNNGVVDDSQLPKDRFSAERLKGVDSTLKIQPAKLEDSAVYLCASSYGAEAYEQYFGPGTRLTVT.